This T cell receptor beta chain derives from a study of T cell repertoires in cytomegalovirus infection. As for the study in general: Public TCR beta signatures marked donors with CMV infection and the matching HLA.

TCRdb reanalysed the reads using MiXCR and keeps one entry per CDR3 protein. The sample lists approximately 150,000 distinct CDR3 sequences; 20% to 25% were seen once. Germline lookup yields CDR1 MDHEN and CDR2 SYDVKM. The junction had 7 bases not matched to a gene; V was cut back by 2 bases and J by 4 bases. The CDR3 is 16 residues long. Findings of the study overall: Adding up the frequency of public TCR beta families identified people who carried CMV plus the relevant HLA. CMV-specific TCR beta clonotypes restricted by HLA-C dominated the ex vivo response.

As concerns this clonotype: The antigen is not known.

This receptor was taken from a human donor in good health (CMV status not recorded). Some clones in this sample may be carry-over from other donors' samples. Sequences were derived from CD8+ T cells from cultured PBMCs, sampled from culture after CMV antigen stimulation. This chain uses TRBV28 with TRBJ2-5; 10 bases match TRBD2. In DNA, the CDR3 is TGTGCCAGCAGTTTAGAAGCGGGGGGGCCTCTAGAGACCCAGTACTTC. Protein: CASSLEAGGPLETQYF.